The rows below give T cell receptor beta chains drawn from one sample of a study of shared clonotypes between healthy human individuals. The table came from immunoSEQ multiplex PCR; TCRdb's copy has only in-frame clones and leaves some out. The table lists millions of clones, less than 95% of them singletons. The sequenced material came from naive CD8+ T cells sorted from blood. These receptor sequences come from a man aged 18 to 30 in good health. Both conserved end residues are part of each CDR3. Each record gives: V gene, J gene, D gene, CDR3 protein, CDR3 DNA. A D gene is named only where the DNA matches it firmly.

TRBV10-2	TRBJ1-5	.	CASSESTRASNQPQHF	TGCGCCAGCAGTGAGTCGACCAGGGCTAGCAATCAGCCCCAGCATTTT
TRBV15	TRBJ2-7	.	CATSHTDKTYEQYF	TGTGCCACCAGCCATACCGACAAGACCTACGAGCAGTACTTC
TRBV29-1	TRBJ1-2	.	CSVEDRQRDFYGYTF	TGCAGCGTTGAAGATCGGCAGAGAGACTTCTATGGCTACACCTTC
TRBV9	TRBJ2-7	.	CASSVAGDPSYEQYF	TGTGCCAGCAGCGTAGCTGGGGATCCCTCCTACGAGCAGTACTTC
TRBV6-5	TRBJ2-1	.	CASSYKGTYNEQFF	TGTGCCAGCAGTTACAAGGGAACCTACAATGAGCAGTTCTTC
TRBV5-1	TRBJ2-2	.	CASNPLFGWEAGELFF	TGCGCCAGCAACCCCCTCTTCGGGTGGGAGGCCGGGGAGCTGTTTTTT
TRBV14	TRBJ2-3	.	CASSLRESGTDTQYF	TGTGCCAGCAGCCTACGGGAGTCCGGCACAGATACGCAGTATTTT
TRBV7-9	TRBJ1-1	.	CASSLDAGAEAFF	TGTGCCAGCAGCTTAGATGCAGGGGCTGAAGCTTTCTTT
TRBV19	TRBJ2-7	.	CASSIDLEQAFYEQYF	TGTGCCAGTAGTATTGACCTGGAACAGGCGTTCTACGAGCAGTACTTC
TRBV6-6	TRBJ1-1	.	CASRLGLNTEAFF	TGTGCCAGCAGACTGGGGTTGAACACTGAAGCTTTCTTT
TRBV9	TRBJ2-3	.	CASSVLGHSTDTQYF	TGTGCCAGCAGTGTTCTAGGGCACTCCACAGATACGCAGTATTTT
TRBV2	TRBJ2-5	TRBD1	CASRGMTGGKETQYF	TGTGCCAGCAGGGGTATGACAGGGGGGAAGGAGACCCAGTACTTC
TRBV9	TRBJ2-7	.	CASSVGGSPYEQYF	TGTGCCAGCAGCGTAGGAGGGTCCCCCTACGAGCAGTACTTC
TRBV9	TRBJ2-1	.	CAGSEQPNEQFF	TGTGCCGGCAGCGAGCAACCAAATGAGCAGTTCTTC
TRBV30	TRBJ2-3	.	CAWSKKNTDTQYF	TGTGCCTGGAGTAAAAAAAACACAGATACGCAGTATTTT
TRBV4-3	TRBJ2-1	TRBD2	CASSHVLLAGSYNEQFF	TGCGCCAGCAGCCACGTTCTACTAGCGGGCTCCTACAATGAGCAGTTCTTC